This paragraph reports one T cell receptor (beta chain). What it recognizes is unknown. This record comes from a study of immune evolution from preneoplasia to lung adenocarcinoma. Whole-study results and caveats: Clonality was highest in normal lung, lower in later-stage lesions apparently.

Resections took place in Japan or China from about 2014 to 2017. The CDR3 spans 14 residues. V lost 1 base to trimming and J lost 8 bases, with 11 bases between them. Germline CDR1 LNHDA, CDR2 SQIVND (reference sequence). Some clones are missing from TCRdb's copy, which holds only in-frame ones; the method was immunoSEQ multiplex PCR. The table shows 9,500 to 15,000 clones, with about 85% occurring only once. The sample consisted of FFPE tissue from an adenomatous hyperplasia lung lesion. Subset given: atypical adenomatous hyperplasia (AAH), lung preneoplasia. This TCR derives from a person between 50 and 69 years old with lung adenocarcinoma. The chain uses TRBV19 and TRBJ1-4; no clear D gene. Here the CDR3 reads CASSIAVVDEKLFF. Written as DNA, the CDR3 is TGTGCCAGTAGTATAGCGGTGGTGGACGAAAAACTGTTTTTT. Supplemented by reference TRBV19 and TRBJ1-4, the full variable domain reads DGGITQSPKYLFRKEGQNVTLSCEQNLNHDAMYWYRQDPGQGLRLIYYSQIVNDFQKGDIAEGYSVSREKKESFPLTVTSAQKNPTAFYLCASSIAVVDEKLFFGSGTQLSVL.